This T cell receptor beta chain is from a study of blood T cell repertoires in COVID-19 (dated by TCRdb to about 2020). For the wider study: The collaborator samples originated in the United States, Italy and Spain and spanned the acute and convalescent phases of COVID-19. The prospective study material was composed of cDNA or gDNA derived from T cells, B-cell-depleted T cells, or PBMCs. Deeply sampled blood TCRbeta repertoires from subjects exposed to, actively infected with, or recovered from COVID-19 were included in the dataset. The repertoires were made available in a free public database intended to serve as a resource for research on the immune response to SARS-CoV-2. Samples came from the ongoing ImmuneRACE study (first 160 participants) plus 1,254 subjects from 6 global collaborators. A de-identified subject ID, COVID-19 status, age in years and sex were almost always included in the sample metadata. Where available, HLA class I and class II types were obtained from metadata supplied by the sample provider rather than from assay-based typing. The investigation overall reported the following: How much clinical and demographic metadata was included differed by source and by participant, and the metadata was provided uncurated.

From a lookup of the germline V gene (reference sequence), CDR1 and CDR2 are SGHKS and YYEKEE. From its cysteine to its phenylalanine, the CDR3 spans 14 amino acids. Of all the DNA, just the CDR3 is kept, 42 bases in frame from base 1. Trimming accounts for 4 bases at V and 8 bases at J, while the number of junction bases matched to no gene is 10. Concerning this clone: There is no known antigen for this receptor. Base-call qualities are not available, and no considerably larger clone is one nucleotide away.

TCRbeta CDR3 regions were amplified from genomic DNA using the immunoSEQ Assay, a bias-controlled multiplex PCR. On the study's bioinformatics: Nucleated cell counts per sample were estimated from amplification of reference gene primers within the assay. To quantify the absolute abundance of each unique TCRbeta CDR3 rearrangement, sequence reads were collapsed and filtered. Productive Simpson clonality was computed per sample as the square root of Simpson's diversity index over productive rearrangements. TCRdb took this table from immuneACCESS and kept in-frame rearrangements with V and J called. Such tables lack part of the clones; where checked against another copy, unresolved V genes explain under half of the gap, and the rest is unexplained. The V and J calls and clone size are taken from that table; D and trimming were inferred from the DNA. This sample is represented by 200,000 to 300,000 clones; around 90% of them were singletons. Clones ranked in the top ten supply roughly 3.6% of the sample.

Whole blood was collected in K2EDTA tubes by collaborating institutions according to the institutions' own protocols. Collaborator samples were shipped for TCRbeta analysis as frozen whole blood, isolated PBMCs, or DNA extracted from either sample type. This TCR came from a woman in her forties with acute or convalescent COVID-19. In this chain, TRBV5-5 is recombined with TRBJ1-2; 8 bases in the junction line up with TRBD1. The sample taken for sequencing was peripheral blood. The nucleotide sequence is TGTGCCAGCAGCCCTGGACAGGGCCCCTCCGGCTACACCTTC. The resulting protein is CASSPGQGPSGYTF.